This TCR beta chain is drawn from a study of cytomegalovirus exposure and HLA in healthy donors. Researchers ran the PCR with 60 Vbeta and 13 Jbeta primers. Here immunoSEQ multiplex PCR was the method, and the copy in TCRdb shows in-frame clones only, minus some. The table lists about 150,000 clones, 75% of them singletons, with 11% in the top ten. Per germline, CDR1 MNHNY and CDR2 SVGAGI (reference sequence). This CDR3 contains 14 residues. V was pared by 6 bases and J by 2 bases, with 14 bases between. The genes are TRBV6-6 and TRBJ2-7; possibly TRBD2 for D (5 bases). This receptor was identified in a man younger than 30 in good health and CMV-seropositive. Sequenced material: PBMCs. CDR3 in DNA: TGTGCCAGCAGAAAAAGCGTGAGGGCCTACGAGCAGTACTTC. The encoded protein is CASRKSVRAYEQYF.